This T cell receptor (beta chain) was recorded in a study of shared clonotypes between healthy human individuals. V lost 4 bases and J 4 bases, leaving 11 bases between the germline ends. The germline V gene encodes CDR1 MRHNA and CDR2 SNTAGT. CDR3 length: 14 residues. Method: immunoSEQ multiplex PCR; TCRdb's copy keeps in-frame clones and lacks some. The sample includes fewer than 1.4 million clones, about 84% of them seen just once. The chain is built from TRBV6-4 and TRBJ2-1, with D hard to call. The origin of this receptor is a man aged 18 to 35 in good health. Some clones in this sample may be carry-over from other donors' samples. The sequencing sample was made of memory CD4+ T cells from PBMCs. Subset indicated: CD45RA-negative fraction. The CDR3 reads CASSGSGSYNEQFF. The CDR3 nucleotides are TGTGCCAGCAGTGGTTCGGGTTCGTACAATGAGCAGTTCTTC.